This T cell receptor (beta chain) was recovered during a study of identifying expanded T cells in peripheral blood. Findings and limits, study-wide: Technical replicates showed about 1.2 changed clones; two weeks 15 to 20; four weeks 19.

The germline CDR1 and CDR2 sequences are MGHRA and YSYEKL. The CDR3 spans 13 residues. The germline V and J ends were trimmed by 0 bases and 4 bases, with 7 bases remaining between them. Here immunoSEQ multiplex PCR was the method, and the copy in TCRdb shows in-frame clones only, minus some. This sample has about 54,000 clones, with more than 70% found just once. Collection occurred without any documented infections or immune events in donors. Remarks on this clone: As yet, its antigen is unknown. In the same sample, other DNA sequences code for this CDR3.

The gene calls are TRBV4-1 and TRBJ2-7; D not resolved. Sequenced material: blood. This receptor was taken from a person aged 18-69 years in good health. In DNA, the CDR3 is TGCGCCAGCAGCCAAGATCGAGGATACGAGCAGTACTTC. It encodes CASSQDRGYEQYF.